These 21 T cell receptor beta chains were sequenced from one sample in a study of shared clonotypes between healthy human individuals. Naive CD8 cells, CD45RO-negative and positively selected for CCR7, excluded terminally differentiated effector memory CD45RA+ cells. Sequenced by immunoSEQ multiplex PCR; TCRdb stores in-frame clones only, minus some. Of roughly 2.1 million clones in the sample, around 93% were seen once. Sequencing was done on a sample of naive CD8+ T cells from PBMCs. The receptors originated from a man younger than 35 in good health. Some clones in this sample may be carry-over from other donors' samples.

This clone was detected a few times. Other DNA sequences within the sample encode an identical CDR3. CDR3 bases: TGTGCCAGCAGCTTGGGTCTTGAAGCTTTCTTT. Protein sequence: CASSLGLEAFF. V is TRBV5-6 and J is TRBJ1-1; no clear D. The CDR3 length is 11 residues. Germline assignment: CDR1 SGHDT and CDR2 YYEEEE. Trimming left V 0 bases short and J 7 bases short, with 4 bases between.

The chain combines TRBV27 with TRBJ2-1; 7 nucleotides agree with TRBD1. The CDR3 covers 14 residues. The ends lost 5 bases at V and 4 bases at J; junction bases unmatched: 5. From germline, CDR1 is MNHEY and CDR2 SMNVEV (reference sequence). In DNA, the CDR3 is TGTGCCAGCAGTAGAGACAGGGTTTACAATGAGCAGTTCTTC. Translation: CASSRDRVYNEQFF.

The chain has TRBV7-9 and TRBJ2-1, with D possibly being TRBD2 (5 bases). V lost 8 bases, J lost 7 bases, and 9 bases lay in between. The CDR3 is 11 amino acids. Germline CDR1 is SEHNR and CDR2 is FQNEAQ (reference sequence). In nucleotides, the CDR3 is TGTGCCAGCGATAGGGAGAATGAGCAGTTCTTC. Its protein product is CASDRENEQFF.

This chain connects TRBV6-6 to TRBJ2-2, with 13 bases that match TRBD2. This CDR3 has 16 amino acids. Germline assignment: CDR1 MNHNY and CDR2 SVGAGI (reference sequence). The V segment lost 1 base and the J segment 6 bases; nucleotides outside the gene matches: 2. The CDR3 sequence is CASSYLTSGRSGELFF. The DNA of the CDR3 is TGTGCCAGCAGTTACTTGACTAGCGGGAGGTCCGGGGAGCTGTTTTTT.

J is TRBJ1-2 and V is TRBV4-1, with a tentative D call TRBD1 (6 bases). CDR1 MGHRA and CDR2 YSYEKL come from the germline V gene. The V end was cut by 4 bases, the J end by 8 bases, with 14 bases between. The length of the CDR3 is 13 residues. The CDR3 loop is CASSREDREGYTF. The CDR3 nucleotides are TGCGCCAGCAGCCGAGAGGACAGAGAAGGCTACACCTTC.

This clone was recorded only once. The genes are TRBV5-1 and TRBJ2-1; TRBD2 matches 14 bases. The CDR3 has 16 amino acids. CDR1 and CDR2 (germline): SGHRS, YFSETQ. Trimming took 4 bases from V and 6 from J; bases not matched to a gene: 6. The CDR3 nucleotides are TGCGCCAGCAGCGCATCCGGGACTAGCGGGAGCAATGAGCAGTTCTTC. It specifies CASSASGTSGSNEQFF.

This clone was seen a few times. At the DNA level, this CDR3 is encoded by other sequences in the same sample as well. This chain uses TRBV27 with TRBJ2-7, with 9 bases lining up with TRBD2. There are 14 residues in the CDR3. The germline CDR1 and CDR2 sequences are MNHEY and SMNVEV (reference sequence). The V segment lost 1 base and the J segment 2 bases; nucleotides outside the gene matches: 0. CDR3 loop: CASSLLAGAYEQYF. Here the CDR3 DNA reads TGTGCCAGCAGTTTATTAGCGGGAGCCTACGAGCAGTACTTC.

The CDR3 DNA is TGTGCCAGCAGCTTGGCCGTCGGTGGGAACACTGAAGCTTTCTTT. Protein: CASSLAVGGNTEAFF. The chain has TRBV5-4 and TRBJ1-1, with unresolved D. Germline CDR1 SGHNT, CDR2 YYREEE (reference sequence). Trimming cost V 0 bases and J 1 base, with 10 bases left between them. The CDR3 spans 15 residues.

The J gene is TRBJ2-5, the V gene TRBV9, with 12 bases that match TRBD1. V lost 4 bases to trimming and J lost 1 base; unmatched junction nucleotides: 8. From germline, CDR1 is SGDLS and CDR2 YYNGEE. The CDR3 totals 17 residues. The CDR3 protein is CASSLGQGARIQETQYF. The CDR3 DNA reads TGTGCCAGCAGCCTGGGACAGGGGGCGAGAATCCAAGAGACCCAGTACTTC.

This clone showed up just a few times. The chain has TRBV19 and TRBJ1-2; D remains unclear. Trimming stripped 3 bases from V and 4 bases from J, with 12 bases between. Germline V CDR1 and CDR2: LNHDA, SQIVND (reference sequence). The length of the CDR3 is 14 residues. CDR3 DNA sequence: TGTGCCAGTAGTATTACTGGGTTGGGCTATGGCTACACCTTC. Translated: CASSITGLGYGYTF.

The chain employs TRBV11-2 and TRBJ2-5, with 7 bases that match TRBD2. The junction had 4 bases not matched to a gene; V was cut back by 0 bases and J by 0 bases. The CDR3 totals 16 residues. Germline V gives CDR1 SGHAT, CDR2 FQNNGV. For the CDR3, the DNA is TGTGCCAGCAGCTTAGACGGAGCGGGGTACCAAGAGACCCAGTACTTC. Translating gives CASSLDGAGYQETQYF.

The CDR3 sequence: CASSLGANYNEQFF. The CDR3 DNA reads as TGTGCCAGCAGCTTGGGGGCAAACTACAATGAGCAGTTCTTC. The J gene is TRBJ2-1, the V gene TRBV5-6, with unresolved D. The CDR3 sequence is 14 residues long. The germline V and J ends were trimmed by 0 bases and 3 bases, with 7 bases remaining between them. The germline gives CDR1 SGHDT, CDR2 YYEEEE.

The J gene is TRBJ2-5, the V gene TRBV19; D not certain. The germline CDR1 and CDR2 sequences are LNHDA and SQIVND (reference sequence). The CDR3 contains 16 residues. V lost 6 bases to trimming and J lost 0 bases, with 17 bases between them. CDR3 sequence (DNA): TGTGCCAGTAGCCGAAGAGACGGCTCGTACCAAGAGACCCAGTACTTC. This encodes CASSRRDGSYQETQYF. Together with reference TRBV19 and TRBJ2-5, the CDR3 gives the full variable domain: DGGITQSPKYLFRKEGQNVTLSCEQNLNHDAMYWYRQDPGQGLRLIYYSQIVNDFQKGDIAEGYSVSREKKESFPLTVTSAQKNPTAFYLCASSRRDGSYQETQYFGPGTRLLVL.

This rearrangement joins TRBV5-6 to TRBJ2-5, with D possibly TRBD1 on 6 matching bases. The germline gives CDR1 SGHDT, CDR2 YYEEEE. The CDR3 is 15 amino acids. The V end was cut by 0 bases, the J end by 2 bases, with 11 bases between. CDR3 region: CASSLAQGWQETQYF. Here the CDR3 DNA reads TGTGCCAGCAGCTTGGCTCAGGGGTGGCAAGAGACCCAGTACTTC.

The rearrangement uses TRBV4-3 and TRBJ1-1; D not resolved. CDR3 size: 14 residues. The V end was cut by 3 bases, the J end by 0 bases, with 8 bases between. Looked up from germline, CDR1 is LGHNA and CDR2 is YSLEER. The DNA of the CDR3 is TGCGCCAGCAGCCACGGTTTGGTGAACACTGAAGCTTTCTTT. It codes for CASSHGLVNTEAFF.

The J gene is TRBJ1-5, the V gene TRBV6-5, with D possibly TRBD1 on 5 matching bases. Germline-derived CDR1 and CDR2 are MNHEY and SVGAGI. The length of the CDR3 is 13 residues. With 4 bases removed from V and 6 bases from J, the gap between germline ends came to 10 bases. CDR3 residues: CASSSQGTQPQHF. The CDR3, as DNA: TGTGCCAGCAGTTCGCAGGGTACTCAGCCCCAGCATTTT.

This chain links TRBV27 with TRBJ2-7; D not resolved. The CDR3 length is 15 residues. Germline CDR1 and CDR2: MNHEY and SMNVEV (reference sequence). Trimming removed 2 bases at V and 2 bases at J, with 13 bases between. The DNA of the CDR3 is TGTGCCAGCAGTTTAAATGGCGCGGCCGCCTACGAGCAGTACTTC. Residues: CASSLNGAAAYEQYF.

In regard to this clone: The sample carries other DNA sequences with the same CDR3. V usage is TRBV14 and J usage is TRBJ2-7; D may match TRBD1 or TRBD2 (5 bases each). The CDR3 consists of 15 residues. Per the germline V gene, CDR1 is SGHDN and CDR2 is FVKESK. The V gene lost 0 bases and the J gene lost 1 base, with 10 bases spanning the gap. The DNA for the CDR3 is TGTGCCAGCAGCCAAGATCTCGGGGCGTCCTACGAGCAGTACTTC. Protein product: CASSQDLGASYEQYF.

This chain joins TRBV11-2 and TRBJ2-7; 9 positions match TRBD1. This CDR3 has 15 residues. Unmatched junction bases numbered 8, after V lost 5 bases and J lost 3 bases. Germline V gene lookup returns CDR1 SGHAT and CDR2 FQNNGV. CDR3 amino acids: CASSRFPGQGYEQYF. CDR3 nucleotides: TGTGCCAGCAGCCGTTTTCCGGGACAGGGCTACGAGCAGTACTTC.

The V and J genes are TRBV27 and TRBJ2-7, with D maybe TRBD2 (6 bases). Trimming shortened V by 5 bases and J by 0 bases, and 20 bases separated the two germline ends. From germline, CDR1 is MNHEY and CDR2 SMNVEV (reference sequence). The CDR3 is 17 residues long. The CDR3 sequence is CASSPPGGSGSSYEQYF. DNA of the CDR3: TGTGCCAGCAGTCCCCCAGGTGGTAGCGGAAGCTCCTACGAGCAGTACTTC.

The chain joins TRBV10-1 to TRBJ2-2; TRBD2 aligns across 8 bases. The V gene end was trimmed by 6 bases and the J gene end by 4 bases; junction bases not matched to a gene: 10. CDR3 size: 16 residues. CDR1 and CDR2 from the germline V gene are WNHNN and SYGVQD (reference sequence). The CDR3 DNA reads TGCGCCAGCAGAGACACTAGCGGAGCGGGCACCGGGGAGCTGTTTTTT. Residues: CASRDTSGAGTGELFF.